A single sample gave rise to the 4 T cell receptor beta chains below, sequenced in a study of blood T cell repertoires in COVID-19. TCRdb's copy holds only in-frame clones and misses some; the assay was immunoSEQ multiplex PCR. Of under 200,000 clones in the sample, 70% to 90% are singletons; the top ten hold around 0.5%. Specimen: peripheral blood. These receptors all come from a man between 60 and 70 years old with COVID-19, enrolled during active disease.

The chain uses TRBV24-1 and TRBJ2-1, with 11 bases aligning to TRBD1. The junction had 4 bases not matched to a gene; V was cut back by 4 bases and J by 6 bases. CDR3 size: 15 residues. The germline V gene encodes CDR1 KGHDR and CDR2 SFDVKD. This chain's CDR3 is CATSEAGTGGNEQFF. The CDR3 nucleotides are TGTGCCACCAGTGAGGCCGGGACAGGGGGCAATGAGCAGTTCTTC.

As DNA, the CDR3 is TGTGCCAGCAGTCCATTCCTTGGACAGTACAATGAGCAGTTCTTC. Protein: CASSPFLGQYNEQFF. The chain employs TRBV28 and TRBJ2-1, with D perhaps matching TRBD1 (6 bases). The CDR3 sequence is 15 residues long. V lost 5 bases to trimming and J lost 4 bases, with 15 bases between them. Germline values: CDR1 MDHEN, CDR2 SYDVKM.

V is TRBV10-3 and J is TRBJ1-5, with 7 bases identical to TRBD1. V lost 6 bases, J lost 4 bases, and 3 bases stayed unmatched. Germline assignment: CDR1 ENHRY and CDR2 SYGVKD. The CDR3 consists of 13 residues. The CDR3: CAISDRENQPQHF. CDR3 nucleotide sequence: TGTGCCATCAGCGACAGGGAAAATCAGCCCCAGCATTTT.

This clone was recorded many times. CDR3 bases: TGTGCCAGCAGTACCCGCCTCGGGACTAGCGGGAGTCCCCTCTCCTACGAGCAGTACTTC. Protein: CASSTRLGTSGSPLSYEQYF. V gene TRBV6-2 or TRBV6-3 combines with J gene TRBJ2-7; 14 nucleotides line up with TRBD2. V shed 5 bases, J shed 0 bases, and the junction held 15 bases outside the gene matches. Germline V lookup: CDR1 MNHEY, CDR2 SVGEGT. The CDR3 is 20 amino acids.